These T cell receptor beta chains were read from a single sample in a study of CD8+CD57+ T cells in acquired aplastic anemia. TCRdb ran MiXCR on the reads and lists one entry per CDR3 protein. The sample shows around 170,000 distinct CDR3 sequences, about 60% of them seen only once. Input material: sorted CD4+, CD8+, or CD8+CD57+ T cells (not recorded which) from PBMCs. The origin of the receptors is a human donor in good health. CDR3s include the opening cysteine and the closing phenylalanine or tryptophan. A D gene is named only where the DNA matches it firmly. Clone size is shown for a subset of rows, as once, few, many or a class of expanded clone.

D gene | clone size | J gene | V gene | CDR3 protein | CDR3 DNA
- | few | TRBJ1-6 | TRBV5-1 | CASSLESGNSPLHF | TGCGCCAGCAGCTTGGAGAGCGGGAATTCACCCCTCCACTTT
TRBD1 | medium-sized | TRBJ2-1 | TRBV29-1 | CSVTGGALQGVLDEQFF | TGCAGCGTAACTGGGGGAGCGTTACAGGGGGTCCTTGATGAGCAGTTCTTC
- | few | TRBJ1-2 | TRBV20-1 | CSASDGDYGYTF | TGCAGTGCTAGCGACGGCGACTATGGCTACACCTTC
- | many | TRBJ2-2 | TRBV7-2 | CASSLSRAATSGELFF | TGTGCCAGCAGCTTAAGTAGGGCGGCCACATCCGGGGAGCTGTTTTTT
- | - | TRBJ1-2 | TRBV12-5 | CASASDSFYGYTF | TGTGCTAGTGCCTCGGACAGCTTCTATGGCTACACCTTC
- | - | TRBJ1-6 | TRBV10-3 | CAISDPASPLHF | TGTGCCATCAGTGACCCAGCTTCACCCCTCCACTTT
- | few | TRBJ1-6 | TRBV7-2 | CASSLGGDLAKRIPNSPLHF | TGTGCCAGCAGCTTAGGGGGAGATTTGGCTAAAAGGATACCCAATTCACCCCTCCACTTT
- | few | TRBJ2-7 | TRBV28 | CASSDLRFQAYEQYF | TGTGCCAGCAGTGACCTCAGGTTTCAAGCCTACGAGCAGTACTTC
- | many | TRBJ2-3 | TRBV10-2 | CASSGVDHTQYF | TGCGCCAGCAGTGGGGTCGATCATACGCAGTATTTT
- | - | TRBJ1-2 | TRBV5-1 | CASSLDREADGYTF | TGCGCCAGCAGCTTGGACAGGGAGGCGGATGGCTACACCTTC
- | - | TRBJ2-1 | TRBV29-1 | CSGKREGTEQFF | TGCAGCGGTAAAAGGGAAGGGACTGAGCAGTTCTTC
- | - | TRBJ1-6 | TRBV19 | CASRGLLNSPLHF | TGTGCCAGTAGGGGACTCTTGAATTCACCCCTCCACTTT
- | - | TRBJ2-5 | TRBV19 | CASSKGVETQYF | TGTGCCAGTAGTAAGGGAGTAGAGACCCAGTACTTC
- | once | TRBJ2-7 | TRBV7-8 | CASSFLTYEQYF | TGTGCCAGCAGCTTTTTAACCTACGAGCAGTACTTC
- | once | TRBJ2-7 | TRBV7-9 | CASRTRRALNYEQYF | TGTGCCAGCAGGACAAGAAGGGCCCTGAACTACGAGCAGTACTTC
- | - | TRBJ2-1 | TRBV9 | CASSVVGAGEQFF | TGTGCCAGCAGCGTAGTGGGGGCGGGTGAGCAGTTCTTC
- | - | TRBJ2-1 | TRBV15 | CATSREWGTGRRNNEQFF | TGTGCCACCAGCAGAGAGTGGGGTACCGGGCGGCGAAACAATGAGCAGTTCTTC
- | once | TRBJ1-6 | TRBV5-6 | CASSRGLSPLHF | TGTGCCAGCAGCCGTGGCCTCTCACCCCTCCACTTT
- | - | TRBJ2-5 | TRBV15 | CATSRDGDSTF | TGTGCCACCAGCAGAGATGGGGACTCGACCTTC
- | - | TRBJ2-7 | TRBV7-6 | CASSYIGEQYF | TGTGCCAGCAGCTATATCGGCGAGCAGTACTTC
- | many | TRBJ2-1 | TRBV19 | CASSIFGGYHNEQFF | TGTGCCAGTAGTATTTTTGGGGGCTACCACAATGAGCAGTTCTTC
TRBD1 | - | TRBJ1-6 | TRBV6-5 | CASSYSRGLSPLHF | TGTGCCAGCAGTTACTCCAGGGGGCTATCACCCCTCCACTTT
TRBD1 | - | TRBJ2-1 | TRBV29-1 | CSVGGFRDSHNNEQFF | TGCAGCGTTGGTGGGTTTCGGGACAGCCACAACAATGAGCAGTTCTTC
- | - | TRBJ2-1 | TRBV5-4 | CASRRIGDEQFF | TGTGCCAGCAGAAGGATCGGGGATGAGCAGTTCTTC
TRBD1 | few | TRBJ2-7 | TRBV7-9 | CASSGRQGRLYF | TGTGCCAGCAGTGGTCGACAGGGGCGGTTGTACTTC
- | few | TRBJ2-7 | TRBV10-3 | CASSRGEGYEQYF | TGTGCCAGCAGCCGGGGCGAGGGCTACGAGCAGTACTTC
TRBD1 | - | TRBJ2-7 | TRBV20-1 | CSASGTPQGAYEQYF | TGCAGTGCCAGCGGTACCCCCCAGGGGGCTTACGAGCAGTACTTC
TRBD1 | few | TRBJ2-7 | TRBV30 | CAYLETGATYEQYF | TGTGCCTACCTAGAGACAGGGGCAACCTACGAGCAGTACTTC
TRBD2 | few | TRBJ2-7 | TRBV10-3 | CAISPSGLTLDEQYF | TGTGCCATCAGCCCCTCGGGACTAACTCTAGACGAGCAGTACTTC
TRBD1 | - | TRBJ1-2 | TRBV5-1 | CASSLGPLGQDYTF | TGCGCCAGCAGCTTGGGGCCCCTTGGACAGGACTACACCTTC
- | many | TRBJ2-7 | TRBV27 | CASSPRGPSSYEQYF | TGTGCCAGCAGTCCAAGGGGCCCTAGCTCCTACGAGCAGTACTTC
TRBD1 | - | TRBJ2-5 | TRBV29-1 | CSSGTGQETQYF | TGCAGCTCGGGGACAGGGCAAGAGACCCAGTACTTC
- | - | TRBJ2-1 | TRBV7-2 | CASSPSGGPNNEQFF | TGTGCCAGCAGCCCGTCGGGGGGCCCGAACAATGAGCAGTTCTTC
- | - | TRBJ1-1 | TRBV4-3 | CASSQGVASTEAFF | TGCGCCAGCAGCCAAGGGGTGGCCTCCACTGAAGCTTTCTTT
TRBD2 | many | TRBJ2-1 | TRBV7-8 | CASSPGLAGVSYNEQFF | TGTGCCAGCTCACCGGGACTAGCGGGAGTATCCTACAATGAGCAGTTCTTC
- | - | TRBJ2-3 | TRBV7-3 | CASSPRGPGTDTQYF | TGTGCCAGCAGCCCGCGGGGGCCCGGGACAGATACGCAGTATTTT
- | - | TRBJ2-7 | TRBV5-6 | CASTLSSYEQYF | TGTGCCAGCACCCTTAGCTCCTACGAGCAGTACTTC
- | - | TRBJ2-3 | TRBV7-2 | CACSLGLRKQSTDTQYF | TGTGCCTGCAGCTTAGGCCTGCGGAAGCAAAGCACAGATACGCAGTATTTT
- | many | TRBJ2-2 | TRBV7-3 | CASKKEGPDTGELFF | TGTGCCAGCAAAAAGGAGGGCCCGGACACCGGGGAGCTGTTTTTT
- | once | TRBJ2-3 | TRBV20-1 | CSASPLAFQTDTQYF | TGCAGTGCTAGCCCACTAGCCTTCCAGACAGATACGCAGTATTTT
- | - | TRBJ2-7 | TRBV7-6 | CASSLERGPWYEQYF | TGTGCCAGCAGCTTAGAAAGGGGTCCGTGGTACGAGCAGTACTTC
- | once | TRBJ2-1 | TRBV20-1 | CSAREEFLEGNERFF | TGCAGTGCTAGAGAAGAGTTCTTGGAGGGCAATGAGCGGTTCTTC
- | many | TRBJ2-2 | TRBV6-2/TRBV6-3 | CASSYSSDTGELFF | TGTGCCAGCAGTTACTCGTCGGACACCGGGGAGCTGTTTTTT
TRBD2 | once | TRBJ2-7 | TRBV20-1 | CSASVAGSGIGSYEQYF | TGCAGTGCTAGCGTAGCGGGCTCAGGGATAGGCTCCTACGAGCAGTACTTC
- | - | TRBJ2-1 | TRBV7-8 | CASSSTSNEQFF | TGTGCCAGCAGCTCTACTAGCAATGAGCAGTTCTTC
- | - | TRBJ2-7 | TRBV29-1 | CSVGPDRSHSYEQYF | TGCAGCGTTGGACCAGACAGGTCCCACTCCTACGAGCAGTACTTC
TRBD1 | - | TRBJ1-1 | TRBV7-9 | CASSSKQGVITEAFF | TGTGCCAGCAGCTCCAAACAGGGGGTTATCACTGAAGCTTTCTTT
- | - | TRBJ2-3 | TRBV2 | CASSDRGGDTQYF | TGTGCCAGCAGTGACAGGGGTGGGGATACGCAGTATTTT
- | - | TRBJ2-6 | TRBV19 | CARRMETGANVLTF | TGTGCCAGGAGGATGGAGACTGGGGCCAACGTCCTGACTTTC
- | - | TRBJ1-2 | TRBV6-6 | CASSYSPNYGYTF | TGTGCCAGCAGTTACAGTCCTAACTATGGCTACACCTTC
- | once | TRBJ1-2 | TRBV19 | CASSIAGAGNYGYTF | TGTGCCAGTAGTATAGCCGGGGCGGGGAACTATGGCTACACCTTC